Below, one T cell receptor beta chain is given with its context. What this receptor recognizes is not known. No qualities accompany the bases; no much larger clone lies one base away. This sample was taken from a study of control samples from healthy donors and cancer patients (dated by TCRdb to 2020 to 2022). Libraries were constructed by the immunoSEQ multiplex PCR assay. What TCRdb holds here is the immuneACCESS table cut down to in-frame rearrangements. Part of the clones is not present; checked against another copy, under half of the missing clones reflect an unresolved V gene, and the others are unexplained. This sample holds approximately 170,000 clones; more than 80% were observed only once. The biggest ten clones account for around 1.5% of the sample. The sequenced material came from blood. This clonotype was obtained from a man aged 30 to 39 in good health.

The CDR3 in this case is CAIREEAYEQYF. The DNA sequence is given as TGTGCCATCAGAGAAGAAGCCTACGAGCAGTACTTC. In this chain, TRBV10-3 is recombined with TRBJ2-7, with no confident D gene call. Between the V and J ends, shortened by 6 bases and 2 bases respectively, the junction contains 8 bases. Inclusive of the bounding cysteine and phenylalanine, the CDR3 is 12 residues long. Only the CDR3 region is kept as DNA, spanning 36 bases read in frame from base 1. The germline V gene supplies CDR1 ENHRY and CDR2 SYGVKD.